This TCR beta chain was obtained from a study of T cell repertoires in cytomegalovirus infection. Study in general: The study used recently identified HLA-C-restricted and well-studied HLA-B-restricted CMV epitopes. An indication of both CMV infection and matching HLA type came from public TCR beta signatures.

This CDR3 spans 13 amino acids. Germline CDR1 MNHNS, CDR2 SASEGT. Unmatched junction bases numbered 3, after V lost 10 bases and J lost 4 bases. A single record per CDR3 protein comes from TCRdb applying MiXCR to the reads. This sample carries approximately 470,000 distinct CDR3 sequences, approximately 46% of them seen once, and the ten largest clones take roughly two fifths. With regard to this clonotype: Its target is unknown.

Study-wide results and caveats: Across the ex vivo response, the dominant clonotypes were HLA-C-restricted CMV-specific TCR beta clonotypes. Cumulative frequency (of public TCR beta family members) identified carriers of CMV plus the relevant HLA.

The sample in question was cultured PBMCs, obtained from culture after CMV antigen stimulation. The receptor was derived from a human donor in good health (CMV status not recorded). Some clones in this sample may be carry-over from other donors' samples. This rearrangement joins TRBV6-1 to TRBJ2-2; TRBD1 matches at 10 bases. The CDR3 sequence is CATDRGLTGELFF. Written as DNA, the CDR3 is TGTGCCACAGACAGGGGGCTCACCGGGGAGCTGTTTTTT.